Listed below are T cell receptor beta chains from one sample, sequenced in a study of blood T cell repertoires in COVID-19. Method: immunoSEQ multiplex PCR; TCRdb's copy keeps in-frame clones and lacks some. The sample lists more than 110,000 clones, 85% occurring once. Material: peripheral blood. The source is a man over 45 with acute or convalescent COVID-19. Each CDR3 is given with its conserved first and last residue. Clone size is shown for a subset of rows, as once, few, many or a class of expanded clone.

J	V	size	CDR3
TRBJ2-7	TRBV5-4	once	CASSLQREMYEQYF
TRBJ1-4	TRBV18	.	CASSSYGTQNEKLFF
TRBJ2-7	TRBV5-4	.	CASSRTQGYSYEQYF
TRBJ2-7	TRBV5-1	.	CASSLDSGGQYEQYF
TRBJ1-1	TRBV4-1	once	CASSHAGGGNTEAFF
TRBJ2-7	TRBV5-4	.	CASSHQLAGVEQYF
TRBJ1-2	TRBV6-5	.	CASRTGVGYTF
TRBJ1-6	TRBV5-1	few	CASSVTGASMPLHF
TRBJ1-5	TRBV6-5	.	CASRISDRGNQPQHF
TRBJ2-5	TRBV11-3	.	CASRSGTDQETQYF
TRBJ2-5	TRBV6-5	few	CASTKRERQETQYF
TRBJ2-2	TRBV6-5	.	CASSADRRGAVFF
TRBJ2-1	TRBV7-9	.	CASSFDLADSSYNEQFF
TRBJ2-1	TRBV7-2	.	CASSFRTSNNEQFF
TRBJ2-5	TRBV21-1	.	CASSNKFGPRTGSQETQYF
TRBJ2-5	TRBV4-2	.	CASSQSTSAQETQYF
TRBJ2-7	TRBV3-1/TRBV3-2	.	CASSQAIYRDYEQYF
TRBJ2-1	TRBV5-8	.	CASSKSYNEQFF
TRBJ2-7	TRBV10-3	few	CAITSDSSYEQYF
TRBJ1-1	TRBV19	.	CASSMRSVTEAFF
TRBJ1-3	TRBV14	.	CASSHGRNTIYF
TRBJ2-7	TRBV5-1	.	CASSRTSGGTYEQYF
TRBJ2-4	TRBV25-1	.	CASSGGGTGSAKNIQYF
TRBJ1-6	TRBV27	.	CASSLSRFGSPLHF
TRBJ2-7	TRBV9	.	CASSVGSSSYEQYF
TRBJ2-2	TRBV23-1	once	CASSHNRNTGELFF
TRBJ2-3	TRBV24-1	.	CATSDLQGGTQYF
TRBJ2-7	TRBV15	.	CATSTRGALDEQYF
TRBJ2-7	TRBV27	.	CASRTGHEQYF
TRBJ1-6	TRBV30	.	CAWSVLGGNSPLHF
TRBJ1-2	TRBV7-9	.	CASSLGSGVNYGYTF
TRBJ1-2	TRBV2	few	CASDRESYGYTF
TRBJ2-7	TRBV27	.	CASGQGIGYEQYF
TRBJ2-3	TRBV6-5	.	CASSYGAGIATDTQYF
TRBJ2-1	TRBV7-9	.	CASTGGYNEQFF
TRBJ2-5	TRBV9	.	CASSVTSGWPGETQYF
TRBJ1-1	TRBV14	.	CASSPRSKFPDMAFF
TRBJ1-4	TRBV19	.	CASRDRGPEKLFF
TRBJ1-3	TRBV3-1/TRBV3-2	.	CASSQLGASGNTIYF
TRBJ2-2	TRBV2	.	CASSGRTGLTGELFF
TRBJ1-3	TRBV4-1	.	CASSQTPGTFSGNTIYF
TRBJ2-1	TRBV3-1/TRBV3-2	.	CASSHGGGSEQFF
TRBJ2-4	TRBV5-8	once	CASRDRTGEFIQYF
TRBJ2-1	TRBV10-3	.	CAISERAGGYNEQFF
TRBJ2-1	TRBV13	.	CASSSGLVWGNNEQFF
TRBJ2-7	TRBV7-2	.	CASSLATGGITYEQYF
TRBJ1-6	TRBV9	.	CASSPGGDSPLHF
TRBJ2-5	TRBV5-4	.	CASSLRQLGQETQYF
TRBJ2-2	TRBV9	.	CASSVLDRRSTGELFF
TRBJ1-5	TRBV9	.	CASSATGDNQPQHF
TRBJ2-7	TRBV18	.	CASSPPAFYEQYF
TRBJ1-1	TRBV18	.	CASSPMTVGQAEAFF
TRBJ2-5	TRBV10-3	.	CAISDWRDPKTQYF